This T cell receptor (beta chain) was recorded in a study of radiation and T cells in renal cell carcinoma. After removal of 6 bases from V and 6 bases from J, the junction contained 3 bases not matched to a gene. CDR3 length: 12 residues. Germline V gene data show CDR1 as LNHDA and CDR2 as SQIVND (reference sequence). Sequenced by immunoSEQ multiplex PCR; TCRdb stores in-frame clones only, minus some. Found here are tens of thousands of clones, 80% of them singletons; the top ten hold roughly 30%. Time point defined: blood 2 weeks post-SBRT. Treatment denoted: 15 Gy SBRT to primary tumor, nephrectomy 4 weeks later.

The chain links TRBV19 to TRBJ1-1; 8 bases line up with TRBD1. Here the sequenced sample was blood, taken from a patient whose treatment included radiotherapy and nephrectomy. This receptor was identified in a woman aged 70-85 years with renal cell carcinoma. The CDR3 is CASSPQGAEAFF. CDR3 nucleotides: TGTGCCAGTAGCCCACAGGGGGCTGAAGCTTTCTTT.